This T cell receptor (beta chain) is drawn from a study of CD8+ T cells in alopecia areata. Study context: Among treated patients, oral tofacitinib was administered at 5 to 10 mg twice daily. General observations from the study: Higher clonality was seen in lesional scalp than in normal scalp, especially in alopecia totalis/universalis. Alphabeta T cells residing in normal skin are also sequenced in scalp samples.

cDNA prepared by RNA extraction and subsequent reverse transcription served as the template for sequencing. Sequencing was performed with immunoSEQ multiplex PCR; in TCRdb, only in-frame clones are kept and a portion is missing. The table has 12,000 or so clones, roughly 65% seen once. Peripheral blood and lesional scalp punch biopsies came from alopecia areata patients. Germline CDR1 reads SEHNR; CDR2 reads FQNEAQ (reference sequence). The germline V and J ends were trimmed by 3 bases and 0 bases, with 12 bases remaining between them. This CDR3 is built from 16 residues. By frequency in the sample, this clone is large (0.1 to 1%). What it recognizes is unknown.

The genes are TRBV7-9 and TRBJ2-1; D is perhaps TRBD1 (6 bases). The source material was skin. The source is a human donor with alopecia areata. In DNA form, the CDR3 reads TGTGCCAGCAGCTTTATACAGGGAAGCTCCTACAATGAGCAGTTCTTC. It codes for CASSFIQGSSYNEQFF.